This TCR beta chain was retrieved from a study of blood T cell repertoires in COVID-19. Across the study: The United States, Italy and Spain supplied acute and convalescent COVID-19 samples. The cDNA or gDNA used as material had been derived from T cells, B-cell-depleted T cells, or PBMCs.

The CDR3 contains 14 residues. With 3 bases removed from V and 1 base from J, the gap between germline ends came to 7 bases. Germline V gene sequence: CDR1 MNHNS, CDR2 SASEGT. Original data processing: Amplified reference gene primers provided the basis for estimating nucleated cell counts. TCRdb's copy holds only in-frame clones and misses some; the assay was immunoSEQ multiplex PCR. From that table come the V and J calls and clone size; the DNA was used to work out D and trimming. The sample lists fewer than 15,000 clones; 84% were seen once. Sequenced sample: peripheral blood. The chain couples TRBV6-1 to TRBJ2-1; tentative D call: TRBD1 (6 bases). The TCR sequence derives from a man aged 50 to 59 with active COVID-19. CDR3 nucleotide sequence: TGTGCCAGCAGTGAGGACAGTTCCTACAATGAGCAGTTCTTC. Residues: CASSEDSSYNEQFF.